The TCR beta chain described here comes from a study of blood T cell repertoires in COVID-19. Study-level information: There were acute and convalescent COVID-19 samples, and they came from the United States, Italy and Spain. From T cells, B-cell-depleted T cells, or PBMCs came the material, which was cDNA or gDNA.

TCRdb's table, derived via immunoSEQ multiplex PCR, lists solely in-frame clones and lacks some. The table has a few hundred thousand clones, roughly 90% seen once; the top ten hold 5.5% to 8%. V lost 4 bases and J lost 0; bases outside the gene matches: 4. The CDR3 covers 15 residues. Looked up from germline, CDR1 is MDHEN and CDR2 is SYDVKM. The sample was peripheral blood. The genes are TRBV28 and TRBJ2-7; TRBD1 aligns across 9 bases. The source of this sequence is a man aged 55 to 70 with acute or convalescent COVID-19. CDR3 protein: CASSSRTGASYEQYF. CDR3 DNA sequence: TGTGCCAGCAGTTCGCGGACAGGGGCCTCCTACGAGCAGTACTTC.